The rows below give T cell receptor beta chains drawn from one sample of a study of spatial heterogeneity in lung cancer. TCRdb independently ran MiXCR on the 5' RACE reads; one entry per CDR3 protein. The data contain 35,000 to 50,000 distinct CDR3 sequences, 22% of them singletons. The specimen was PBMCs, collected at follow-up. All receptors come from a female donor with early-stage non-small cell lung cancer. CDR3s include the opening cysteine and the closing phenylalanine or tryptophan. D genes are given only for firm matches. For some rows the clone size is stated as once, few or many, or as a class when expanded; others skip it.

TRBJ1-1 many NA TRBV11-1 CASTKDLNTEAFF TGTGCCAGCACCAAGGACCTGAACACTGAAGCTTTCTTT
TRBJ2-7 NA TRBD2 TRBV12-3/TRBV12-4 CASSLTSGSSEQYF TGTGCCAGCAGCCTCACTAGCGGGAGTAGCGAGCAGTACTTC
TRBJ1-2 few TRBD1 TRBV7-9 CASSLAGQAGYTF TGTGCCAGCAGCTTAGCAGGACAGGCTGGCTACACCTTC
TRBJ2-7 many NA TRBV3-1 CASSHDRRAFYEQYF TGTGCCAGCAGCCATGATAGGAGAGCGTTCTACGAGCAGTACTTC
TRBJ1-1 few TRBD1 TRBV29-1 CSVSRGGMNTEAFF TGCAGCGTCTCCAGGGGGGGCATGAACACTGAAGCTTTCTTT
TRBJ2-7 many NA TRBV18 CASSPQGSYEQYF TGTGCCAGCTCACCACAGGGATCCTACGAGCAGTACTTC
TRBJ2-3 NA NA TRBV9 CASSVRVLTDTQYF TGTGCCAGCAGCGTAAGGGTCCTCACAGATACGCAGTATTTT
TRBJ1-5 many TRBD1 TRBV12-5 CASGGQGDQPQHF TGTGCTAGTGGGGGACAGGGGGATCAGCCCCAGCATTTT
TRBJ2-7 NA TRBD2 TRBV20-1 CSASVGLANYEQYF TGCAGTGCTAGTGTTGGACTAGCGAACTACGAGCAGTACTTC
TRBJ2-3 many NA TRBV20-1 CSALQGSRTDTQYF TGCAGTGCTCTACAGGGCAGTCGGACAGATACGCAGTATTTT
TRBJ1-1 NA NA TRBV7-9 CASSEDVATTEAFF TGTGCCAGCAGCGAGGATGTGGCGACCACTGAAGCTTTCTTT
TRBJ1-1 many NA TRBV29-1 CSVAPGGTEAFF TGCAGCGTTGCGCCCGGCGGCACTGAAGCTTTCTTT
TRBJ2-1 many NA TRBV11-2 CASSPGNEQFF TGTGCCAGCTCTCCGGGGAATGAGCAGTTCTTC
TRBJ2-5 few NA TRBV7-2 CASSSQYQETQYF TGTGCCAGCAGCTCGCAATACCAGGAGACCCAGTACTTC
TRBJ2-5 NA TRBD1 TRBV14 CTSSQEGYVFGTGGRKQETQYF TGTACCAGCAGCCAAGAGGGATATGTCTTCGGGACAGGGGGCCGGAAACAAGAGACCCAGTACTTC
TRBJ1-4 many NA TRBV28 CASSHGGAVEKLFF TGTGCCAGCAGTCACGGGGGGGCAGTTGAAAAACTGTTTTTT
TRBJ1-2 NA NA TRBV2 CASTDKLFDYTF TGTGCCAGCACGGACAAGTTATTCGACTACACCTTC
TRBJ2-5 NA NA TRBV2 CANSRETRETQYF TGTGCCAACTCCCGGGAAACCAGAGAGACCCAGTACTTC
TRBJ2-7 many NA TRBV7-6 CASSLGPAGSRDEQYF TGTGCCAGCAGCTTAGGCCCAGCAGGGTCGAGGGACGAGCAGTACTTC
TRBJ2-1 NA TRBD2 TRBV5-1 CASSFRRLAGYNEQFF TGCGCCAGCAGCTTTAGGAGGCTAGCGGGGTACAATGAGCAGTTCTTC
TRBJ2-1 few TRBD1 TRBV5-1 CASSIQGASYNEQFF TGCGCCAGCAGCATCCAGGGGGCTTCCTACAATGAGCAGTTCTTC
TRBJ2-5 many NA TRBV11-2 CASSSTTAQETQYF TGTGCCAGCTCATCAACGACAGCCCAAGAGACCCAGTACTTC
TRBJ2-2 many TRBD1 TRBV5-6 CASSPTGTGKLFF TGTGCCAGCAGCCCGACCGGGACAGGCAAGCTGTTTTTT
TRBJ2-7 few NA TRBV7-9 CASSLRENTYEQYF TGTGCCAGCAGCTTAAGGGAGAACACCTACGAGCAGTACTTC
TRBJ1-2 few NA TRBV29-1 CSVEVWVNYGYTF TGCAGCGTCGAAGTGTGGGTCAACTATGGCTACACCTTC
TRBJ2-5 NA NA TRBV30 CAWSTGTGGETQYF TGTGCCTGGAGTACCGGGACTGGGGGGGAGACCCAGTACTTC
TRBJ2-1 many TRBD2 TRBV12-5 CASGLAGFYNEQFF TGTGCTAGTGGTCTAGCGGGATTCTACAATGAGCAGTTCTTC
TRBJ2-5 NA TRBD2 TRBV7-2 CASSDSGRMEETQYF TGTGCCAGCAGCGATAGCGGGAGGATGGAGGAGACCCAGTACTTC
TRBJ2-6 many TRBD2 TRBV4-1 CASSQDLAVSGANVLTF TGCGCCAGCAGCCAAGATCTAGCGGTCTCTGGGGCCAACGTCCTGACTTTC
TRBJ2-7 few TRBD1 TRBV7-2 CASSVGTVLYEQYF TGTGCCAGCAGCGTCGGGACAGTCCTCTACGAGCAGTACTTC
TRBJ1-5 NA NA TRBV29-1 CSVRTAWGNQPQHF TGCAGCGTACGGACAGCTTGGGGGAATCAGCCCCAGCATTTT
TRBJ2-5 many TRBD1 TRBV5-1 CASSLGDRETQYF TGCGCCAGCAGCTTGGGGGACAGAGAGACCCAGTACTTC
TRBJ1-1 many TRBD1 TRBV5-1 CASSLMTGEVAEAFF TGCGCCAGCAGCCTAATGACAGGGGAAGTGGCTGAAGCTTTCTTT
TRBJ1-1 many TRBD1 TRBV12-3/TRBV12-4 CASSGRQGAEAFF TGTGCCAGCAGTGGACGACAGGGCGCTGAAGCTTTCTTT
TRBJ2-7 many NA TRBV18 CASSLPGKQYF TGTGCCAGCTCACTCCCAGGAAAGCAGTACTTC
TRBJ2-2 many TRBD1 TRBV10-3 CAIRTGTANTGELFF TGTGCCATCAGGACCGGGACAGCAAACACCGGGGAGCTGTTTTTT
TRBJ2-1 few NA TRBV2 CASSLIADAFF TGTGCCAGCAGTCTAATAGCCGATGCGTTCTTC
TRBJ2-2 many NA TRBV5-1 CASSLGSTGELFF TGCGCCAGCAGCTTGGGCAGCACCGGGGAGCTGTTTTTT
TRBJ1-6 many NA TRBV11-2 CASSPLGQGSPLHF TGTGCCAGCAGCCCCCTGGGGCAAGGTTCACCCCTCCACTTT
TRBJ2-5 NA NA TRBV29-1 CSVGSGQETQYF TGCAGCGTTGGTAGCGGTCAAGAGACCCAGTACTTC
TRBJ2-3 NA NA TRBV12-3/TRBV12-4 CASARGPVDTQYF TGTGCCTCCGCTCGAGGGCCGGTAGATACGCAGTATTTT
TRBJ2-7 many NA TRBV18 CASSLTTGDPSYEQYF TGTGCCAGCTCACTAACTACAGGAGACCCTTCCTACGAGCAGTACTTC
TRBJ2-1 NA TRBD2 TRBV2 CASSAASGRAIEQFF TGTGCCAGCAGTGCTGCCAGCGGGAGAGCTATTGAGCAGTTCTTC
TRBJ2-2 many TRBD1 TRBV15 CATSRGQGNTGELFF TGTGCCACCAGCAGAGGACAGGGGAACACCGGGGAGCTGTTTTTT
TRBJ1-1 NA TRBD1 TRBV5-4 CASSANRGRTEAFF TGTGCCAGCAGCGCGAACAGGGGGCGTACTGAAGCTTTCTTT
TRBJ2-3 NA TRBD2 TRBV6-1 CASSVTAGPRRGTDTQYF TGTGCCAGCAGTGTGACAGCGGGACCCCGTCGGGGCACAGATACGCAGTATTTT